The clone carrying this T cell receptor beta chain was observed a handful of times. Its target is not known. CDR1 and CDR2 (germline): SQVTM, ANQGSEA. The CDR3 sequence is 15 residues long. Trimming removed 1 base at V and 0 bases at J, with 12 bases between. The data were obtained in a study of healthy donors' naive CD4 and CD8 T cells. Study background: A new alpha primer set targeted every functional IMGT alpha variant.

Findings and limits, study-wide: Bulk sequencing left alpha and beta chains unpaired. Negatively charged CDR3s marked CD8+ lineage; positively charged CDR3s marked CD4+ lineage.

Each TCR library used roughly 0.45 ug of total RNA and a linear amplification protocol. TCRdb reprocessed the reads via MiXCR and lists one record per CDR3 protein. The table shows roughly 200,000 distinct CDR3 sequences, with about four fifths occurring only once. Naive T cells were sorted: CD4+CD8-CD45RO-CD45RA+ for CD4+, CD8+CD4-CD45RA+CD27bright for CD8+. What was sequenced was naive CD4+ and CD8+ T cells sorted from blood, pooled from several donors. This TCR was recovered from a pool of human donors in good health; the sample pools cells from several healthy donors. The chain couples TRBV29-1 to TRBJ1-1; tentatively, D is TRBD1 (5 bases). CDR3 protein: CSVEGERGVNTEAFF. The CDR3 region has the DNA TGCAGCGTTGAAGGTGAGCGAGGGGTGAACACTGAAGCTTTCTTT.